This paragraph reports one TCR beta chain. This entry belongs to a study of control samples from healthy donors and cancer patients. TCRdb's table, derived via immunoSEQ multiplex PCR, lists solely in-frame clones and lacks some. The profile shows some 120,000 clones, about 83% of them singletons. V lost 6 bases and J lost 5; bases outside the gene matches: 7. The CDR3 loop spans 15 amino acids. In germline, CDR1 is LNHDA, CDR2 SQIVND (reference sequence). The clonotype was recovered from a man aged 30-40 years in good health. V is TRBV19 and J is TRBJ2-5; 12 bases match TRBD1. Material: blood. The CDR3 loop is CASRPGTGGDETQYF. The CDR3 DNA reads TGTGCCAGTAGACCCGGGACAGGGGGCGATGAGACCCAGTACTTC.